This T cell receptor (beta chain) originates from a study of patients and donors after allogeneic stem cell transplantation. TCRdb analysed the RT-PCR reads with MiXCR anew, one entry per CDR3 protein. The sample holds more than 850,000 distinct CDR3 sequences, roughly 18% seen once. This CDR3 contains 14 residues. Germline V gene data show CDR1 as SQVTM and CDR2 as ANQGSEA. V was pared by 7 bases and J by 7 bases, with 15 bases of the junction left unmatched. The rearrangement links TRBV29-1 to TRBJ2-7, with TRBD2 identical over 8 bases. The origin of this receptor is a human donor who was either an allogeneic HSCT recipient or a stem cell or donor lymphocyte infusion donor (not recorded which). It is not recorded whose cells these are; they may come from a transplant donor. The sample taken for sequencing was blood, either unsorted or a sorted T cell fraction (not recorded which). For the CDR3, the DNA is TGCAGCGATGAGGAGCTAGCGGGTATGGGAGAGCAGTACTTC. This translates into CSDEELAGMGEQYF.